This T cell receptor (beta chain) emerged from a study of shared clonotypes between healthy human individuals. Donors were healthy HIV-negative adults without recently reported acute infections or vaccinations. Nashville, Tennessee was home to all donors, who were Caucasian adults. The CD4+ fraction was divided into a CD45RA+ naive subset and a CD45RA-negative memory subset. Profiled with immunoSEQ multiplex PCR; TCRdb holds only in-frame clones, not every one. The sample carries around 700,000 clones, 55% to 85% recorded once. The CDR3 is made up of 16 amino acids. Looked up from germline, CDR1 is MNHEY and CDR2 is SVGAGI. Trimming took 4 bases from V and 3 from J, leaving 16 bases between them.

The sample consisted of memory CD4+ T cells sorted from blood. Subset noted: CD45RA-negative fraction. This TCR came from a woman in her thirties in good health. The chain joins TRBV6-5 to TRBJ1-3; TRBD1 might be the D (5 bases). The CDR3, as DNA: TGTGCCAGCAGTTCCGGGACGGGGCTTTTTGGAAACACCATATATTTT. This encodes CASSSGTGLFGNTIYF.